Presented here are 10 T cell receptor beta chains from one specimen sequenced in a study of cytomegalovirus exposure and HLA in healthy donors. PCR was performed using 60 Vbeta and 13 Jbeta primers. Clones were read by immunoSEQ multiplex PCR, and TCRdb kept only the in-frame ones, dropping some. The table includes approximately 200,000 clones, 60% to 85% detected once. Sequencing was carried out using PBMCs. The receptors derive from a woman aged 18-29 years in good health and CMV-seronegative.

This chain links TRBV27 with TRBJ2-7, with a tentative D call TRBD1 (5 bases). The CDR3 has 14 amino acids. Germline lookup yields CDR1 MNHEY and CDR2 SMNVEV (reference sequence). The V and J ends lost 0 bases and 2 bases respectively, with 8 bases between them. The CDR3 coding sequence is TGTGCCAGCAGTTTATCGGCACAGGCCTACGAGCAGTACTTC. Its translation: CASSLSAQAYEQYF.

The sample holds a few counts of this clone. The chain uses TRBV28 and TRBJ2-7; D possibly corresponds to TRBD1 (5 bases). Germline-derived CDR1 and CDR2 are MDHEN and SYDVKM. Trimming removed 5 bases at V and 2 bases at J, with 16 bases between. The CDR3 runs 15 residues. CDR3 protein: CASSLLSTVTYEQYF. The CDR3 bases are TGTGCCAGCAGTCTCCTATCGACAGTTACCTACGAGCAGTACTTC.

This clone was seen only once. The rearrangement links TRBV30 to TRBJ1-5; 9 bases agree with TRBD1. V was clipped by 6 bases and J by 0 bases; unmatched bases: 6. This CDR3 is 15 amino acids long. Germline CDR1 and CDR2: GTSNPN and SVGIG (reference sequence). The CDR3 region is CACGGTGISNQPQHF. As DNA, the CDR3 is TGTGCCTGCGGAGGGACAGGGATTAGCAATCAGCCCCAGCATTTT. Combining the CDR3 with reference TRBV30 and TRBJ1-5 gives the whole variable domain SQTIHQWPATLVQPVGSPLSLECTVEGTSNPNLYWYRQAAGRGLQLLFYSVGIGQISSEVPQNLSASRPQDRQFILSSKKLLLSDSGFYLCACGGTGISNQPQHFGDGTRLSIL.

This clone was counted once. The V and J genes are TRBV5-4 and TRBJ1-1; 7 nucleotides line up with TRBD1. V lost 0 bases and J lost 5; bases outside the gene matches: 7. The CDR3 spans 15 residues. Looked up from germline, CDR1 is SGHNT and CDR2 is YYREEE (reference sequence). CDR3 amino acids: CASSLVRGPGTEAFF. CDR3 nucleotides: TGTGCCAGCAGCTTGGTGAGGGGGCCAGGGACTGAAGCTTTCTTT.

The chain links TRBV21-1 to TRBJ1-5; the table's TRBD1 call for D was not verified on the DNA. TRBV21-1 has pseudogene status. The CDR3 has 14 residues. In nucleotides, the CDR3 is TGTGCCAGCAGCACCCGACAGGACGGTCAGCCCCAGCATTTT. Translated: CASSTRQDGQPQHF.

The rearrangement joins TRBV5-1 to TRBJ2-7; a weak D match, TRBD1 (5 bases). V lost 6 bases, J lost 1 base, and 20 bases lay in between. Germline V gene lookup returns CDR1 SGHRS and CDR2 YFSETQ. CDR3 length equals 16 residues. CDR3: CASKPSPMTASYEQYF. In DNA form, the CDR3 reads TGCGCCAGCAAGCCCTCCCCGATGACAGCGTCCTACGAGCAGTACTTC.

CDR3 coding DNA: TGTGCCAGCACCTGGACAGGGGTCAACGAAAAACTGTTTTTT. Its protein is CASTWTGVNEKLFF. V usage is TRBV5-5 and J usage is TRBJ1-4; 9 bases are shared with TRBD1. This CDR3 has 14 residues. The V gene's germline CDR1 is SGHKS and CDR2 YYEKEE (reference sequence). V trimming: 6 bases; J trimming: 8 bases; junction bases outside the gene matches: 8.

This chain connects TRBV30 to TRBJ1-3, with D hard to call. Trimming shortened V by 0 bases and J by 0 bases, and 6 bases separated the two germline ends. The CDR3 runs to 14 residues. The V gene's germline CDR1 is GTSNPN and CDR2 SVGIG (reference sequence). This CDR3 is CAWSVDSSGNTIYF. In DNA form, the CDR3 reads TGTGCCTGGAGTGTAGATAGCTCTGGAAACACCATATATTTT.

V is TRBV28 and J is TRBJ2-3; 16 positions agree with TRBD2. The V and J ends lost 6 bases and 6 bases, in that order; junction bases with no gene match: 6. Germline-derived CDR1 and CDR2 are MDHEN and SYDVKM. The length of the CDR3 is 16 residues. The CDR3: CASSRGLAGGPDTQYF. The CDR3 coding sequence is TGTGCCAGCAGCCGGGGACTAGCGGGGGGGCCCGATACGCAGTATTTT.

The table lists this clone with a few counts. The chain links TRBV10-1 to TRBJ2-5; 14 bases agree with TRBD2. Trimming took 4 bases from V and 5 from J; bases not matched to a gene: 3. The germline V gene encodes CDR1 WNHNN and CDR2 SYGVQD (reference sequence). This CDR3 contains 15 residues. DNA for the CDR3: TGCGCCAGCAGTGGGGGACTAGCGGGAGAGGAGACCCAGTACTTC. Protein product: CASSGGLAGEETQYF.